This T cell receptor (beta chain) appears in the sequencing data of a study of tumour-infiltrating T cells in Burkitt lymphoma. Study as a whole: Overall and progression-free survival were predicted by productive clonality.

The data were produced by immunoSEQ multiplex PCR, yet TCRdb's version contains in-frame clones alone and is incomplete. The data contain fewer than 1,500 clones, approximately 93% of them singletons. Deletions cut 6 bases from V and 6 bases from J, with 19 bases between. Germline lookup yields CDR1 MDHEN and CDR2 SYDVKM. The CDR3 is 15 amino acids. The sequenced sample was tumor tissue. This receptor was identified in a human donor with diffuse large B-cell lymphoma. The rearrangement links TRBV28 to TRBJ2-3; tentative D call: TRBD1 (6 bases). CDR3 nucleotide sequence: TGTGCCAGCAGCTCCGTGGGGGCAATCATCGATACGCAGTATTTT. Protein product: CASSSVGAIIDTQYF.